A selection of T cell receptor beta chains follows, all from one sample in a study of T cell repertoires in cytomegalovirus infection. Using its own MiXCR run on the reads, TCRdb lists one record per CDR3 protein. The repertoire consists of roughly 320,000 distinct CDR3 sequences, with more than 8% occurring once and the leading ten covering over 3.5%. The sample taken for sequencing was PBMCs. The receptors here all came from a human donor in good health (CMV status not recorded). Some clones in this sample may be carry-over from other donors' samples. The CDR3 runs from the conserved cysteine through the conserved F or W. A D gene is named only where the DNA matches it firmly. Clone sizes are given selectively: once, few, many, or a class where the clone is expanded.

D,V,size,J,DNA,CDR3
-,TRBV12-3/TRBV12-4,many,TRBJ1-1,TGTGCCAGCAGTTTATCGTTGGGAGCTTTCTTT,CASSLSLGAFF
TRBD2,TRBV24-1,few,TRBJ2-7,TGTGCCACCAGTGATCGCTCTAGCGGGGCCTACGAGCAGTACTTC,CATSDRSSGAYEQYF
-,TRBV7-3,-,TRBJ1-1,TGTGCCAGCAGCTTTTCGTTTAAAGAGGACCTAATGAACACTGAAGCTTTCTTT,CASSFSFKEDLMNTEAFF
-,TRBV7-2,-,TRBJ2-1,TGTGCCAGCAGCTCAGGAGGGGGGGCACGGAATGAGCAGTTCTTC,CASSSGGGARNEQFF
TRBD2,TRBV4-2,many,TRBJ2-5,TGTGCCAGCAGTCTACACGGAGCGGGGGGGCCGCAAGAGACCCAGTACTTC,CASSLHGAGGPQETQYF
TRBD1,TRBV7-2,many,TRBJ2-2,TGTGCCAGCAGCTCTCGGACAGGGTACACCGGGGAGCTGTTTTTT,CASSSRTGYTGELFF
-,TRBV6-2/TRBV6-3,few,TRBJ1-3,TGTGCCAGCACGGACAGCCGTACCTCTGGAAACACCATATATTTT,CASTDSRTSGNTIYF
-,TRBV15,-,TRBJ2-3,TGTGCCACCAGCAGACTACCCCCCGGGCTAGCGATCACAGATACGCAGTATTTT,CATSRLPPGLAITDTQYF
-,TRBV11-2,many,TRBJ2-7,TGTGCCAGCAGCTTAGACGGGACGTATATCTCCTACGAGCAGTACTTC,CASSLDGTYISYEQYF
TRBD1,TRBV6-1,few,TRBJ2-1,TGTGCCAGCAGCCAAAGGGGGCCTGAGCAGTTCTTC,CASSQRGPEQFF
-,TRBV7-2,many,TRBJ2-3,TGTGCCAGCAGCTTAGCGCGACTACAAATAAACACAGATACGCAGTATTTT,CASSLARLQINTDTQYF
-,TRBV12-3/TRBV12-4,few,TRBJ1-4,TGTGCCAGCACCTGGGCCGGCCGGGCTAATGAAAAACTGTTTTTT,CASTWAGRANEKLFF
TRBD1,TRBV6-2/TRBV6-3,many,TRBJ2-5,TGTGCCAGCAGTTACTCGAGGACAGGGCCTCAAGAGACCCAGTACTTC,CASSYSRTGPQETQYF
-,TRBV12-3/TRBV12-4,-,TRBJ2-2,TGTGCCAGCAGCACCAGCAGGATGAACACCGGGGAGCTGTTTTTT,CASSTSRMNTGELFF
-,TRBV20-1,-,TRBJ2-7,TGCAGTGCTAGAGGGAACCCCTACGAGCAGTACTTC,CSARGNPYEQYF
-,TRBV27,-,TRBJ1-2,TGTGCCAGCAGCGAGGGTAATGGCTACACCTTC,CASSEGNGYTF
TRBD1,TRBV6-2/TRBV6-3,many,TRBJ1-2,TGTGCCAGCAGCTGGACAGGGGATGGCTACACCTTC,CASSWTGDGYTF
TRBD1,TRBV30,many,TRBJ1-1,TGTGCCTGGAGTCCGCGGGACAGGGCCGCTCCTGAAGCTTTCTTT,CAWSPRDRAAPEAFF
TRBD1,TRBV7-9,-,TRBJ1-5,TGTGCCACCATCCCTATAACAGGGGATCAGCCCCAGCATTTT,CATIPITGDQPQHF
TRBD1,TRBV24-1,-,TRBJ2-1,TGTGCCACCAGTGATTCCCGACAGGGGGGGAATGAGCAGTTCTTC,CATSDSRQGGNEQFF
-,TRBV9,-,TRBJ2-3,TGTGCCAGCAGCGTAGGGGGCAGGGCGGGGGCTCGCACAGATACGCAGTATTTT,CASSVGGRAGARTDTQYF
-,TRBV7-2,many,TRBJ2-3,TGTGCCAGCAGCTTAGCGCAAGGTAGTGGCACAGATACGCAGTATTTT,CASSLAQGSGTDTQYF
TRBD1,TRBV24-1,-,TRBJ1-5,TGTGCCACTATATCCTCCGGGACAGAGAATCAGCCCCAGCATTTT,CATISSGTENQPQHF
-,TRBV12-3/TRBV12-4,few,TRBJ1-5,TGTGCCAGCAATCCCTCGGGTTATAGCAATCAGCCCCAGCATTTT,CASNPSGYSNQPQHF
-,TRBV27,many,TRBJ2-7,TGTGCCAGCAGTCGAAAGGACGGATCCTACGAGCAGTACTTC,CASSRKDGSYEQYF
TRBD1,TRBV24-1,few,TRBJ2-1,TGTGCCACCAGTGATCAGGGACAGGGGTTAAGCGAGCAGTTCTTC,CATSDQGQGLSEQFF
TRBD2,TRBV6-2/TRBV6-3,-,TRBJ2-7,TGTGCCAGCAGCCCCCGGGGGGGCCTGACCTACGAGCAGTACTTC,CASSPRGGLTYEQYF
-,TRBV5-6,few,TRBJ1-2,TGTGCCAGCAGCTTGAATGACAGATACTATGGCTACACCTTC,CASSLNDRYYGYTF
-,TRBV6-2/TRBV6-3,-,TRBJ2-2,TGTGCCAGCGGAAGGGGGCGGGGCACCGGGGAGCTGTTTTTT,CASGRGRGTGELFF
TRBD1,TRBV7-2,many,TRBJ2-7,TGTGCCAGCAGTCTACAGGGGCCCTACGAGCAGTACTTC,CASSLQGPYEQYF
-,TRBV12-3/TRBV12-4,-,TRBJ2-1,TGTGCCAGCAGTCTGGACTCTTCTTACTTTTGGGAGCAGTTCTTC,CASSLDSSYFWEQFF
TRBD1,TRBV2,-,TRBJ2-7,TGTGCCGGTAAATTGCGGGACAGGGTTCTTAGCACCTACGAGCAGTACTTC,CAGKLRDRVLSTYEQYF
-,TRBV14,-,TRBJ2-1,TGTGCCAGCAGCCAAGCGCGGGGTGCGTCCTACAATGAGCAGTTCTTC,CASSQARGASYNEQFF
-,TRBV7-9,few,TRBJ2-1,TGTGCCAGCAGCTCCGGGACCGTGAGCTCCTACAATGAGCAGTTCTTC,CASSSGTVSSYNEQFF
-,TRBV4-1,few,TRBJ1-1,TGCGCCAGCAGCCAAGATAAACGAAGTGAAGCTTTCTTT,CASSQDKRSEAFF
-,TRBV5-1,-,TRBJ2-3,TGCCCCAGCAGGATCCAGCCTACTAGCACAGATACGCAGTATTTT,CPSRIQPTSTDTQYF
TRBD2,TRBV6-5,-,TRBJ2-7,TGTGCCAGCAGTTCCCCGGGAGGGGCCTACGAGCAGTACTTC,CASSSPGGAYEQYF
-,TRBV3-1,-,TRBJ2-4,TGTGCCAGCAGGGGGGGGGGGGCAACCAAAAACATTCAGTACTTC,CASRGGGATKNIQYF
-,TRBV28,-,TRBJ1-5,TGTGCCAGCAGTCTTATACAGGGTGATCAGCCCCAGCATTTT,CASSLIQGDQPQHF
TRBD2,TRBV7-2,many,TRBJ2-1,TGTGCCAGCAGCATGAGCGGGGGGGCCAATTTATACAATGAGCAGTTCTTC,CASSMSGGANLYNEQFF
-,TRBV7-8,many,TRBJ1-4,TGTGCCAGCAGCGAGACCGATTTTGAAAAACTGTTTTTT,CASSETDFEKLFF
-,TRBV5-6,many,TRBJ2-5,TGTGCCAGCAGCTTGCGGCCACTCCAAGAGACCCAGTACTTC,CASSLRPLQETQYF
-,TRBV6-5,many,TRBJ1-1,TGTGCCAGCAGTTCCCGTTCGAGGCCCTCGAACACTGAAGCTTTCTTT,CASSSRSRPSNTEAFF